This T cell receptor (beta chain) came from a study of shared clonotypes between healthy human individuals (dated by TCRdb to 2018 to 2021). About the study as a whole: A couple of women and a few men aged 18 to 49 years were included in the cohort. For each donor, three plates each were used for CD4 naive and CD4 memory, two plates were used for CD8 naive, and one plate was used for CD8 memory. The study deeply sequenced blood TCR repertoires of about 5 healthy adults to estimate repertoire size and the extent of clonotype sharing between individuals. Different laboratories and diverse techniques were used to prepare libraries and sequence TCR repertoires, to increase sequencing depth and limit assay-specific biases. Per donor, leukapheresis produced somewhere between about 0.94 and 8.9 billion PBMCs.

For this clone: The clone's antigen remains unknown. Within one base of it there is no much larger clone, and no base qualities were kept.

Using the deep immunoSEQ assay, TCR CDR3 regions were amplified from genomic DNA by multiplex PCR. For each cell subset, the extracted genomic DNA was distributed evenly across all wells of several immunoSEQ 96-well plates, and each plate served as one replicate. For sorted subsets, each replicate PCR was loaded with 200 ng genomic DNA, equivalent to about 30,000 T cell genomes. Purified libraries were quantified with a Qubit 3.0 fluorometer, sized on a Bioanalyzer 2100, and re-quantified with the KAPA Library Quantification kit. Every immunoSEQ 96-well plate was sequenced on a dedicated single-read 150-cycle Illumina NextSeq 550 flow cell. Regarding the original processing steps: Because only junctional sequences without quality scores were contained in the immunoSEQ output, filtering matching that applied to full-length reads could not be performed. To assign V/J genes and CDR3, sequences were annotated against IMGT germline references using PyIR, a Python wrapper for IgBLAST v1.9. Any read was removed if the V/J assignment was weak (E-value above 1e-6), the CDR3 was missing, or the read contained stop codons, out-of-frame junctions, or ambiguous translated residues. V3J clonotypes were defined as sequences sharing an identical inferred V gene, J gene, and CDR3 amino acid sequence. The percentage overlap between two repertoires was calculated by dividing the number of shared unique clonotypes by the size of the smaller repertoire. Repertoire richness was assessed with RTK rarefaction, the Chao1 estimator, and Recon v2.1 estimates of unobserved clonotypes. For all TCRbeta clonotypes obtained by the gDNA method from four donors, generation probabilities were computed with OLGA. TCRdb's version of the immuneACCESS table is confined to in-frame rearrangements and falls short of the full clone set. An unresolved V gene accounts for under half of the shortfall where checked; the remainder is of unknown origin. V and J calls and clone size are copied from that table; D and trimming were computed from the DNA. Across this sample there are about 820,000 clones, with roughly 92% seen only once. The ten largest clones capture under 30% of the sample.

V is clipped by 2 bases and J by 4 bases, and the sequence between their germline boundaries is 8 bases long. As encoded in the germline V gene (reference sequence), CDR1 is SSHAT while CDR2 is FNYEAQ. The CDR3, cysteine through phenylalanine, is 13 amino acids long. Solely the CDR3 DNA is kept, with 39 bases framed from the first base. CD8 naive samples consisted of CD45RO-negative cells that were positively selected for CCR7, yielding a CD45RA+CCR7+ population without TemRA cells. The donors were healthy, HIV-negative adults with no recently reported acute infections or vaccinations. Only Caucasian adults living in Nashville, Tennessee, USA were represented among the donors. After blood collection by leukapheresis, PBMCs were isolated using Ficoll-Histopaque density gradient centrifugation and then cryopreserved in the vapor phase of liquid nitrogen. Analytical flow cytometry was used to check the purity and quantity of every magnetically sorted T cell population. Genomic DNA was isolated from each sorted fraction and quantified by UV absorbance on a Nanodrop 2000c.

What the authors observed across the whole study: Clonotypes shared by all four sorted-subset donors showed higher generation probabilities than non-shared clonotypes. Even with the large sequencing depth, rarefaction of the sorted-subset datasets indicated that sequencing was incomplete. Sampling was limited to blood, and TCR repertoires in tissue likely differ from TCR repertoires in blood. Because the study included a small number of donors, the genetic and exposure-history diversity represented was limited. Pairwise subsampling indicated that sequencing depth was expected to affect the degree of clonotype sharing among donors. Naive subsets generally had larger estimated clonotype richness than memory subsets. Approximately 4.8% of naive CD4, around 4% of naive CD8, 2.3% of memory CD4, and over 0.35% of memory CD8 clonotypes were shared across several donors.

This TCR derives from a man younger than 45 in good health. The receptor chain draws on TRBV7-7 and TRBJ1-1, with the D segment identity uncertain. What was sequenced was naive CD8+ T cells sorted from blood. In light of the paper, this sample's cell subset or site label describes: CD45RA+CCR7+. In nucleotide form, the sequence is TGTGCCAGCAGCTTATCCAGAGGCACTGAAGCTTTCTTT. It translates as CASSLSRGTEAFF.